This T cell receptor beta chain appears in the sequencing data of a study of T cells in Graves' hyperthyroidism and ophthalmopathy. Template material for amplifying TCR beta CDR3 regions consisted of RNA transcripts. When the TCR CDR3 underwent first-round RT-PCR, the HTBI primer set was used. TCRdb itself ran the multiplex PCR reads through MiXCR, one entry per CDR3 protein. The data show fewer than 450,000 distinct CDR3 sequences, with roughly 15% seen just once and approximately 19% held by the top ten. As for this clonotype: A junction end diverges from the germline sequence, so it may reflect a read error.

Germline loops: CDR1 LNHDA, CDR2 SQIVND (reference sequence). This CDR3 has 14 amino acids. This chain joins TRBV19 and TRBJ2-7; 7 nucleotides agree with TRBD1. The TCR sequence derives from a woman aged 60 to 75 with Graves' ophthalmopathy. Sequencing was carried out using blood. The CDR3 loop reads CASSPPGTDYEQHF. The CDR3 DNA is TGTGCCAGTAGTCCCCCCGGGACAGACTACGAGCAGCACTTC.